The clone carrying this T cell receptor (beta chain) was counted many times. As yet, its antigen is unknown. This entry belongs to a study of T cells after yellow fever vaccination. Study-wide results and caveats: Clonotypes shared by both compartments, CD4 and CD8, made up a small share. Researchers cautioned that FACS-sorted repertoires could harbor abundant clonotypes contaminating from the bulk population. After the booster, about 95% of CD4 and roughly nine tenths of CD8 primary-response clones were re-detected.

TCRdb fed the 5' RACE reads into MiXCR, producing one record per CDR3 protein. Counted here are a few hundred thousand distinct CDR3 sequences, approximately 4% occurring once; the ten biggest clones make up approximately 19%. This receptor was taken from a man aged 18 to 30 who received the YFV17D yellow fever vaccine. Specimen: PBMCs, collected 15 days after the yellow fever booster vaccination.

CDR3 in DNA: TGCAGTGCAAAAAGGGGGCTCGCCTACGAGCAGTACTTC. Protein product: CSAKRGLAYEQYF. V and J are TRBV20-1 and TRBJ2-7; 7 bases are shared with TRBD1. Trimming took 6 bases from V and 2 from J; bases not matched to a gene: 7. The CDR3 has 13 amino acids. Germline loops: CDR1 DFQATT, CDR2 SNEGSKA (reference sequence).